The T cell receptor (beta chain) under discussion was sequenced for a study of long-term antiretroviral therapy in people with HIV (dated by TCRdb to the early 2020s). Background on the whole study: Collection of the earliest samples took place about a decade ahead of the 2015 WHO recommendation for immediate ART, at a time when ART was typically delayed until CD4 counts fell. This retrospective serial study examined whether starting ART and sustained HIV suppression were associated with changes in the composition and diversity of the TRB repertoire in peripheral blood. From over 25 adults with confirmed HIV infection, the cohort provided fewer than 200 cryopreserved PBMC samples, gathered serially across a mean of about six years (range 1-12). Among the 30 or so participants with HIV, eleven were female. No cross-contamination during QIAcube processing was seen in test extractions of a monoclonal T-cell line run alongside about 33 polyclonal samples. The paper as a whole reports these results and caveats: Compared with controls, HIV repertoires had narrower CDR3 length ranges, and the network structure pointed to an antigen-experienced repertoire that shifted only slightly toward naive after ART. Starting ART was linked to a significant rise in TRB diversity, yet even with long-term ART the diversity remained significantly lower than in transplant donor controls. Expanded TRB clones identified before ART initiation dominated the repertoire across all time points, though the dominance fluctuated and decreased in many PLHIV after ART. The samples were dated from about 2004 to 2017, and the ART regimens that were used may be less effective than current ART regimens. Unsorted PBMC were profiled instead of sorted CD4+ and CD8+ T cells because pre-ART samples had limited cell numbers. No data were available on ART adherence, viral resistance or therapy changes, limiting inferences about post-ART repertoire changes. Limited PBMC availability meant only the TCR beta chain was sequenced, without alpha chain pairing.

Sequencing of the TRB variable region was done with the immunoSEQ hsTCRB v3.0 assay at survey level resolution. A depth of about 40,000-50,000 T-cell genomes per sample was targeted for TRB sequencing. TRB libraries were pooled and sequenced on an Illumina MiSeq using a v3 150-cycle kit. Per the original workflow: Repertoire analysis was run in R within a reproducible Nextflow workflow that covered QC, data transformation and analysis. LymphoSeq2, an R package for exploring AIRR-Seq data, was used to implement custom analyses. Four samples that produced fewer than 5000 total TRB sequences were removed, so approximately 190 HIV repertoires were analyzed. Among the approximately 180 retained HIV repertoires, about 59 were collected before ART initiation and approximately 130 were collected after ART initiation. Repertoires were downsampled to 5000 TRB nucleotide sequences, and summary statistics were averaged over 100 downsampling iterations. TRB sequences were retained for analysis only if CDR3 regions of at least seven amino acids were present. Two measures captured diversity: a Shannon entropy-derived clonality score and the Gini coefficient. In the repertoire networks, any two of the top 5000 CDR3 amino acid sequences were linked whenever the two sequences differed by an edit distance of one. Antigen specificity groups and MHC restriction were predicted for TRB CDR3 amino acid sequences with GLIPH2. CDR3 amino acid sequences were matched against VDJdb and McPAS-TCR to flag known CMV, EBV, HIV or tissue antigen associations. Pre-ART, post-ART and control groups were compared with Wilcoxon signed-rank tests and Holm-Bonferroni correction. Drawn from immuneACCESS, this table holds only the in-frame rearrangements with V and J called that TCRdb kept. Clones are partly lost; checked studies trace under half to an unresolved V gene and leave the rest unexplained. The DNA was the basis for D and trimming; V, J and clone size are from that table. The sample table records fewer than 30,000 clones; 80% to 85% of these occur just once. Of the sample, over 9% falls within the top ten clones.

Inclusion was restricted to participants for whom at least one PBMC sample before ART initiation and at least two post-ART samples were available. Treatment was received in the United States of America by all participants with HIV. Cryopreserved samples of about 0.95-11 million PBMC were thawed and washed before DNA extraction. At the time of the earliest PBMC sample, participants with HIV were aged between roughly 20 and 55 years. Per participant, PBMC samples came from 1-4 timepoints prior to ART initiation and 2-8 timepoints following ART initiation, for a median of 7 samples. Serial HIV viral load, CD4+ T-cell count, ART history and demographic data were obtained for every participant. Genomic DNA was extracted from unsorted PBMC with a Qiagen kit on a QIAcube, with processing performed in batches of 12 samples. The CDR3 numbers 14 residues from cysteine through phenylalanine. The DNA shown is the 42-base CDR3, in frame from base 1. Trimming takes 5 bases from V and 0 bases from J, and the germline ends sit 9 bases apart. The germline V gene encodes CDR1 SGHKS and CDR2 YYEKEE (reference sequence).

This clone has only one observation. No antigen is known for it. The record has no base qualities; no much larger clone is one base away. This receptor was taken from a man in his thirties or forties with HIV. This sample comprised unsorted PBMCs, obtained 2.7 to 2.9 years after starting antiretroviral therapy. The V gene is TRBV5-5 and the J gene is TRBJ1-3, with the D gene not confidently named. The nucleotide sequence reads TGTGCCAGCAGTCGGACCTCCTCTGGAAACACCATATATTTT. Its protein reads: CASSRTSSGNTIYF.